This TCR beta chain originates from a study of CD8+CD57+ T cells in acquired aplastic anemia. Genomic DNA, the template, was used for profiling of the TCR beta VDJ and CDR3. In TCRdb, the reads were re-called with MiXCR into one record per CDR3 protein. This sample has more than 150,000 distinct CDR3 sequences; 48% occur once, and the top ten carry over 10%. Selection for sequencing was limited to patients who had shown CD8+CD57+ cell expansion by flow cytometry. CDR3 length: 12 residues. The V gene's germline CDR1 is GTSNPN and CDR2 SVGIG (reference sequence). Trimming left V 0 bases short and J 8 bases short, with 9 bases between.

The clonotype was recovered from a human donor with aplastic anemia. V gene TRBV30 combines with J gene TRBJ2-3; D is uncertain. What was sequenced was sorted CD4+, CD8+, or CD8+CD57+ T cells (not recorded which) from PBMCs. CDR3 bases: TGTGCCTGGAGTGTAGATGAAACTACGCAGTATTTT. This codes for CAWSVDETTQYF.